Below, 30 T cell receptor beta chains from the same sample are listed, as sequenced in a study of T cell responses to AZD1222 COVID-19 vaccine (dated by TCRdb to the early 2020s). Library creation used the immunoSEQ multiplex PCR assay. TCRdb carries this immuneACCESS record with in-frame sequences only. Its versions omit some clonotypes, under half of them owing to an unresolved V gene in the studies checked, with the rest unexplained. The sample table holds 95,000 to 130,000 clones, of which roughly 90% were seen once. The top ten constitute 6.5% to 8.5% of the sample. This specimen's time point label, interpreted: baseline before first vaccination. The sequencing used peripheral blood, collected on day 0 of AZD1222 vaccination. These receptors were obtained from an adult in good health.

The chain links TRBV6-1 to TRBJ1-6; TRBD1 matches 7 bases. Germline CDR1 is MNHNS and CDR2 is SASEGT. The CDR3 runs 16 residues. V shed 4 bases and J 7 bases; nucleotides not matched to a gene: 10. The CDR3: CASSVRPGQQNSPLHF. The CDR3, as DNA: TGTGCCAGCAGTGTGCGACCGGGACAGCAAAATTCACCCCTCCACTTT.

This clone was seen a handful of times. V usage is TRBV20-1 and J usage is TRBJ2-7; TRBD2 matches at 7 bases. The CDR3 runs to 14 residues. Per germline, CDR1 DFQATT and CDR2 SNEGSKA (reference sequence). After removal of 3 bases from V and 4 bases from J, the junction contained 9 bases not matched to a gene. The CDR3 loop is CSASRAGVQYEQYF. CDR3 bases: TGCAGTGCTAGTCGGGCGGGAGTACAGTACGAGCAGTACTTC.

This clone was picked up a small number of times. V gene TRBV2 combines with J gene TRBJ1-5; D gene ambiguous. With 3 bases removed from V and 0 bases from J, the gap between germline ends came to 6 bases. The CDR3 contains 14 residues. The V gene's germline CDR1 is SNHLY and CDR2 FYNNEI. CDR3 DNA sequence: TGTGCCAGCAGTGATTTGTATAGCAATCAGCCCCAGCATTTT. Its protein is CASSDLYSNQPQHF.

The rearrangement links TRBV20-1 to TRBJ1-6; no reliable D call. V was cut by 3 bases and J by 10 bases, with 13 bases left in between. This CDR3 has 13 residues. Germline CDR1 DFQATT, CDR2 SNEGSKA (reference sequence). In DNA, the CDR3 is TGCAGTGCTAGTATTGATATAGGGTCACCCCTCCACTTT. Its translation: CSASIDIGSPLHF.

This rearrangement joins TRBV18 to TRBJ1-1, with a tentative D call TRBD1 (5 bases). Between the trimmed V and J ends, which lost 2 bases and 5 bases, there was a span of 15 bases. The CDR3 is 15 residues long. CDR1 and CDR2 from the germline V gene are KGHSH and LQKENI. The CDR3: CASSPGGRWGTEAFF. CDR3 nucleotide sequence: TGTGCCAGCTCACCAGGAGGACGGTGGGGGACTGAAGCTTTCTTT.

The chain uses TRBV10-3 and TRBJ1-6; 12 positions match TRBD1. This CDR3 has 16 amino acids. Germline loops: CDR1 ENHRY, CDR2 SYGVKD. With 0 bases clipped from V and 11 bases from J, the junction kept 5 bases outside the gene matches. The chain's CDR3 is CAISESVGDRGPPLHF. The CDR3, as DNA: TGTGCCATCAGTGAGTCGGTGGGGGACAGGGGGCCACCCCTCCACTTT.

The chain recombines TRBV28 with TRBJ2-7; 11 bases map to TRBD2. Germline CDR1 MDHEN, CDR2 SYDVKM. The CDR3 loop spans 15 amino acids. The ends lost 6 bases at V and 1 base at J; junction bases unmatched: 5. CDR3 coding DNA: TGTGCCAGCAGCGCCGGGACTAGCGGATCCTACGAGCAGTACTTC. As protein: CASSAGTSGSYEQYF.

This rearrangement joins TRBV6-5 to TRBJ2-2; D is unclear. The V and J ends lost 5 bases and 4 bases respectively, with 8 bases between them. Germline-derived CDR1 and CDR2 are MNHEY and SVGAGI. This CDR3 has 13 amino acids. The CDR3 DNA follows: TGTGCCAGCAGTAACGCGCTCACCGGGGAGCTGTTTTTT. Its translation is CASSNALTGELFF.

The V gene is TRBV28, the J gene TRBJ1-6, with D unclear. The germline V gene encodes CDR1 MDHEN and CDR2 SYDVKM. The CDR3 runs to 11 residues. V was clipped by 8 bases and J by 8 bases, with 7 bases between them. The CDR3 is CASGGDSPLHF. As DNA, the CDR3 is TGTGCCAGCGGCGGGGATTCACCCCTCCACTTT.

The rearrangement uses TRBV2 and TRBJ2-6; weak D call: TRBD1 (6 bases). Germline lookup yields CDR1 SNHLY and CDR2 FYNNEI. V lost 6 bases and J 0 bases, leaving 9 bases between the germline ends. The CDR3 extends over 15 amino acids. The CDR3 DNA reads as TGTGCCAGCAGGGGGACACTCTCTGGGGCCAACGTCCTGACTTTC. This codes for CASRGTLSGANVLTF.

The chain uses TRBV11-2 and TRBJ1-1, with TRBD1 matching over 7 bases. Losses at the gene ends were 4 bases for V and 5 bases for J; bases not matched to a gene: 13. The CDR3 consists of 16 residues. Per the germline V gene, CDR1 is SGHAT and CDR2 is FQNNGV. CDR3 protein: CASSSARGPFGTEAFF. CDR3 nucleotide sequence: TGTGCCAGCAGCTCGGCGAGGGGGCCCTTCGGAACTGAAGCTTTCTTT.

The rearrangement uses TRBV7-9 and TRBJ2-7, with D unclear. Looked up from germline, CDR1 is SEHNR and CDR2 is FQNEAQ (reference sequence). CDR3 size: 16 residues. V lost 1 base and J 2 bases, leaving 15 bases between the germline ends. CDR3 residues: CASSLVLARITYEQYF. The CDR3 nucleotides read TGTGCCAGCAGCTTAGTTTTAGCCAGAATCACCTACGAGCAGTACTTC.

This clone was counted only a few times. This chain uses TRBV7-2 with TRBJ2-1; no definite D call. CDR3 length: 14 amino acids. Per the germline V gene, CDR1 is SGHTA and CDR2 is FQGNSA. V was shortened by 5 bases and J by 7 bases, with 15 bases between the two germline ends. This chain's CDR3 is CASSPLRMGNEQFF. CDR3 DNA sequence: TGTGCCAGCAGCCCACTCAGAATGGGGAATGAGCAGTTCTTC.

In DNA, the CDR3 is TGTGCCAGCAGCACAATTGACTCGGATGGCTACACCTTC. Its protein is CASSTIDSDGYTF. This chain connects TRBV4-2 to TRBJ1-2; no firm D call. The V end was cut by 5 bases, the J end by 6 bases, with 13 bases between. Germline assignment: CDR1 LGHNA and CDR2 YNFKEQ. The CDR3 sequence is 13 residues long.

The V call is TRBV5-5, the J call TRBJ1-1, with unresolved D. Germline V gives CDR1 SGHKS, CDR2 YYEKEE (reference sequence). The CDR3 has 14 residues. Trimming removed 0 bases from V and 5 bases from J, with 11 bases in between. CDR3 amino acids: CASSLELGRTEAFF. The CDR3 coding sequence is TGTGCCAGCAGCTTGGAGCTTGGGCGGACTGAAGCTTTCTTT.

The chain has TRBV23-1 and TRBJ1-6, with no clear D. TRBV23-1 is recorded as an ORF, its role being uncertain. CDR3 size: 15 residues. Trimming shortened V by 0 bases and J by 10 bases, and 13 bases separated the two germline ends. The CDR3 DNA is TGCGCCAGCAGTCAATCGCAACCGGGAGGATCACCCCTCCACTTT. Protein sequence: CASSQSQPGGSPLHF.

The chain has TRBV3-1 (or the pseudogene TRBV3-2) and TRBJ1-1, with a possible D match to TRBD1 (6 bases). Germline V gives CDR1 LGHDT, CDR2 YNNKEL (reference sequence). The CDR3 covers 14 residues. V was cut by 4 bases and J by 5 bases, with 14 bases left in between. CDR3 sequence (DNA): TGTGCCAGCAGCCCGACAGGTGTTTGGACTGAAGCTTTCTTT. Translation gives CASSPTGVWTEAFF.

The gene calls are TRBV5-5 and TRBJ2-7; 7 nucleotides align to TRBD1. Germline V lookup: CDR1 SGHKS, CDR2 YYEKEE (reference sequence). J gave up 2 bases and V 4 bases, and 6 bases lay outside the gene matches. The CDR3 extends over 14 amino acids. The CDR3 loop reads CASSSWDSTYEQYF. The CDR3 region has the DNA TGTGCCAGCAGCAGCTGGGACAGCACCTACGAGCAGTACTTC.

V gene TRBV28 combines with J gene TRBJ2-7; possibly TRBD1 or TRBD2 for D (5 bases each). The V gene's germline CDR1 is MDHEN and CDR2 SYDVKM. This CDR3 region has 13 residues. Trimming removed 8 bases at V and 1 base at J, with 12 bases between. CDR3 coding DNA: TGTGCCAGCTACTCCAGGGAGTCCTACGAGCAGTACTTC. Translated: CASYSRESYEQYF.

J is TRBJ2-5 and V is TRBV4-1, with D perhaps assigned TRBD1 or TRBD2 (5 bases each). This CDR3 contains 15 residues. The V and J ends lost 2 bases and 2 bases respectively, with 12 bases between them. Germline V gene lookup returns CDR1 MGHRA and CDR2 YSYEKL. CDR3 loop: CASSQSGTEQETQYF. DNA for the CDR3: TGCGCCAGCAGCCAATCCGGGACGGAACAAGAGACCCAGTACTTC.

V and J are TRBV10-3 and TRBJ2-1; 7 nucleotides align to TRBD1. This CDR3 spans 14 amino acids. The V segment lost 11 bases and the J segment 6 bases; nucleotides outside the gene matches: 13. Germline values: CDR1 ENHRY, CDR2 SYGVKD. CDR3 nucleotide sequence: TGTGCCGCCCAGGGGGAATCCACCTTCAATGAGCAGTTCTTC. Residues: CAAQGESTFNEQFF.

The rearrangement joins TRBV6-2 or TRBV6-3 to TRBJ1-2, with D perhaps matching TRBD1 (5 bases). The CDR3 is 14 amino acids. Per the germline V gene, CDR1 is MNHEY and CDR2 is SVGEGT. The V and J ends lost 0 bases and 4 bases respectively, with 9 bases between them. The CDR3 bases are TGTGCCAGCAGTTACTCGCAGGGCCGCTATGGCTACACCTTC. Its protein is CASSYSQGRYGYTF.

The genes are TRBV7-6 and TRBJ2-5; D is unresolved. Germline assignment: CDR1 SGHVS and CDR2 FNYEAQ. The CDR3 covers 18 residues. Trimming removed 1 base at V and 3 bases at J, with 21 bases between. For the CDR3, the DNA is TGTGCCAGCAGCTTAGATGGGTACGGGCCCGGCGCCGAAGAGACCCAGTACTTC. Residues: CASSLDGYGPGAEETQYF.

This sequence joins TRBV2 and TRBJ1-2; TRBD1 is a possible D gene (5 bases). The germline V gene has CDR1 SNHLY and CDR2 FYNNEI. Trimming shortened V by 1 base and J by 5 bases, and 8 bases separated the two germline ends. The CDR3 is made up of 13 amino acids. CDR3 in DNA: TGTGCCAGCAGTGAAGGGGAGGGGTATGGCTACACCTTC. Protein product: CASSEGEGYGYTF. The full variable domain, completed using reference TRBV2 and TRBJ1-2, is EPEVTQTPSHQVTQMGQEVILRCVPISNHLYFYWYRQILGQKVEFLVSFYNNEISEKSEIFDDQFSVERPDGSNFTLKIRSTKLEDSAMYFCASSEGEGYGYTFGSGTRLTVV.

The chain is built from TRBV12-5 and TRBJ2-2, with unresolved D. The CDR3 loop spans 12 amino acids. Trimming stripped 6 bases from V and 2 bases from J, with 4 bases between. The germline gives CDR1 LGHNT, CDR2 FRNRAP. CDR3 amino acids: CASGHNTGELFF. The CDR3 nucleotides read TGTGCTAGTGGCCATAACACCGGGGAGCTGTTTTTT.

The chain is built from TRBV6-1 and TRBJ1-5; D perhaps matches TRBD1 (5 bases). CDR1 is MNHNS and CDR2 is SASEGT in the germline V gene. The CDR3 is made up of 13 amino acids. V lost 3 bases to trimming and J lost 5 bases, with 8 bases between them. The chain's CDR3 is CASSERGDQPQHF. The CDR3 bases are TGTGCCAGCAGTGAGAGAGGGGATCAGCCCCAGCATTTT.

J is TRBJ1-2 and V is TRBV28; D uncertain. Trimming pared 4 bases from V and 8 bases from J, leaving 14 bases between. This CDR3 comprises 13 residues. CDR1 and CDR2 (germline): MDHEN, SYDVKM. CDR3 sequence: CASSSRRSPGYTF. The CDR3 region has the DNA TGTGCCAGCAGTTCCCGTCGATCTCCCGGCTACACCTTC.

The CDR3 here is CASSRDALPSTDTQYF. DNA of the CDR3: TGTGCCAGCAGCCGGGATGCCTTACCTAGCACAGATACGCAGTATTTT. The chain uses TRBV4-2 and TRBJ2-3; D gene uncertain. CDR3 length equals 16 residues. Trimming removed 4 bases at V and 0 bases at J, with 14 bases between. Germline CDR1 and CDR2: LGHNA and YNFKEQ.

Only a few counts were recorded for this clone. J is TRBJ1-2 and V is TRBV5-1, with D hard to call. This CDR3 is 13 amino acids long. In germline, CDR1 is SGHRS, CDR2 YFSETQ. Trimming took off 2 bases at V and 7 bases at J, with 12 bases between the two ends. CDR3 residues: CASSLRAEGGYTF. The CDR3 nucleotides are TGCGCCAGCAGCTTAAGGGCAGAAGGTGGCTACACCTTC.

The chain couples TRBV28 to TRBJ2-7; D is possibly TRBD1 (7 bases). The CDR3 sequence is 13 residues long. Germline lookup yields CDR1 MDHEN and CDR2 SYDVKM. V was cut by 4 bases and J by 5 bases, with 12 bases left in between. CDR3 DNA: TGTGCCAGCAGTTGGAGGGGGCTAAACGAGCAGTACTTC. As protein: CASSWRGLNEQYF.